The entry below gives a single T cell receptor beta chain sequence along with its context. The data were taken from a study of T cells in Graves' hyperthyroidism and ophthalmopathy. This CDR3 has 14 residues. The germline gives CDR1 MNHEY, CDR2 SVGAGI. The V end was cut by 4 bases, the J end by 4 bases, with 13 bases between. RNA transcripts gave rise to amplified TCR beta CDR3 regions. Initially, a first-round RT-PCR of the TCR CDR3 employed the HTBI primer set. TCRdb analysed the multiplex PCR reads with MiXCR anew, one entry per CDR3 protein. The sample has hundreds of thousands of distinct CDR3 sequences, approximately 25% seen once.

The receptor was isolated from a young woman with Graves' ophthalmopathy. The sequenced sample was blood. V is TRBV6-5 and J is TRBJ1-2, with D tentatively TRBD1 (6 bases). Here the CDR3 DNA reads TGTGCCAGCAGTTCCCTTGGACAGCTCTATGGCTACACCTTC. Translation: CASSSLGQLYGYTF.